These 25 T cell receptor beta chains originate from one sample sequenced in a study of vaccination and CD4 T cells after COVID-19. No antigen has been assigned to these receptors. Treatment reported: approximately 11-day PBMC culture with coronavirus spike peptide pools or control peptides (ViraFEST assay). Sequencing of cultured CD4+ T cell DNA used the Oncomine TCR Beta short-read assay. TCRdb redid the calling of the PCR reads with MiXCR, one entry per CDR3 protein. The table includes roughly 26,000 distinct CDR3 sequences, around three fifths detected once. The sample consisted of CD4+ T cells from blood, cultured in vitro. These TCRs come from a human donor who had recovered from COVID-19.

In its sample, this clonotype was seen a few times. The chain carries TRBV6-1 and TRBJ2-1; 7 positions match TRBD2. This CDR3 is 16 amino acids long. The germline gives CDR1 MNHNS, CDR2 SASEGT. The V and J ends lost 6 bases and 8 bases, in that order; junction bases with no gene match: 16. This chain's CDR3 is CASSRTWTSGGHEQFF. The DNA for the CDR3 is TGTGCCAGCAGCCGCACTTGGACTAGTGGAGGGCATGAGCAGTTCTTC.

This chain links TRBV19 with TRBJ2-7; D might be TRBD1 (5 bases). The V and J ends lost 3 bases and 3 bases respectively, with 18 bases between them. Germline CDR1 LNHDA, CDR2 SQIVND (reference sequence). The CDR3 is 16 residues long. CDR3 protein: CASSIKLVTANYEQYF. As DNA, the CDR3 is TGTGCCAGTAGTATCAAGTTGGTGACAGCAAACTACGAGCAGTACTTC.

CDR3 DNA sequence: TGTGCCAGCACCCTCGAGAGGCAGGGGGTTGAAAAACTGTTTTTT. Translating gives CASTLERQGVEKLFF. This rearrangement joins TRBV7-9 to TRBJ1-4; 7 bases line up with TRBD1. The CDR3 totals 15 residues. From germline, CDR1 is SEHNR and CDR2 FQNEAQ (reference sequence). With V trimmed by 7 bases and J by 7 bases, 12 bases remained unmatched.

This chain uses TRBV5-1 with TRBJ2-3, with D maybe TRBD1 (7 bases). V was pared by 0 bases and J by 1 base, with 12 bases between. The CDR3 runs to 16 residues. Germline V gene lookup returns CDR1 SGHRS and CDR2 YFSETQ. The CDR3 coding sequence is TGCGCCAGCAGCTTGGGGGGACAGCGGGGCACAGATACGCAGTATTTT. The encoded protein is CASSLGGQRGTDTQYF.

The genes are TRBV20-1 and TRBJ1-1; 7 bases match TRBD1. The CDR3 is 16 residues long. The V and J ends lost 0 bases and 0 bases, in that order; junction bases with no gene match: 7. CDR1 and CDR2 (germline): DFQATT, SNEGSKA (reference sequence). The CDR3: CSARDEGQLMNTEAFF. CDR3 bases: TGCAGTGCTAGAGATGAGGGACAGCTTATGAACACTGAAGCTTTCTTT.

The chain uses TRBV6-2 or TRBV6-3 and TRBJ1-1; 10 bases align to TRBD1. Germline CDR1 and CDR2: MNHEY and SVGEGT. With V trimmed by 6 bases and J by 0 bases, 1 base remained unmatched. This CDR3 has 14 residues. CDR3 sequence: CASRGQGLNTEAFF. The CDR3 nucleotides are TGTGCCAGCAGGGGACAGGGGTTGAACACTGAAGCTTTCTTT.

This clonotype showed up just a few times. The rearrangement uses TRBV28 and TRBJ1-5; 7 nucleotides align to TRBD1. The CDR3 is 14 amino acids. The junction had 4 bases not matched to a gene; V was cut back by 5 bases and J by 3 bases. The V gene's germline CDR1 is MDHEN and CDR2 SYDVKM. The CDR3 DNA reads TGTGCCAGCAGTGGGGGACAGCTCAATCAGCCCCAGCATTTT. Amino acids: CASSGGQLNQPQHF.

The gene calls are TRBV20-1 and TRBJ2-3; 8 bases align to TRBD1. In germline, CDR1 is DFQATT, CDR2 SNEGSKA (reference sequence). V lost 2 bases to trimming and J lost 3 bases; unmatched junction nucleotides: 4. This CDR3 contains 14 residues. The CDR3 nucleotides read TGCAGTGCTAGATTAACAGGGGGGACAGATACGCAGTATTTT. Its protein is CSARLTGGTDTQYF.

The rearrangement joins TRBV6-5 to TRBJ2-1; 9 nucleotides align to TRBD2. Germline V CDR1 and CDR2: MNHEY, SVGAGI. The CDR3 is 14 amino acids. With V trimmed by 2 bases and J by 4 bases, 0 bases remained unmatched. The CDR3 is CASSYGLAYNEQFF. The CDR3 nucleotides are TGTGCCAGCAGTTACGGACTAGCGTACAATGAGCAGTTCTTC.

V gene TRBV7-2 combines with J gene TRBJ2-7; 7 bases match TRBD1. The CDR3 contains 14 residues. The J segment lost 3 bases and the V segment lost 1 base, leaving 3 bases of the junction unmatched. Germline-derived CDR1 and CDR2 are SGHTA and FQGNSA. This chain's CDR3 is CASSLGGTVYEQYF. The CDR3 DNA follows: TGTGCCAGCAGCTTAGGAGGGACAGTCTACGAGCAGTACTTC.

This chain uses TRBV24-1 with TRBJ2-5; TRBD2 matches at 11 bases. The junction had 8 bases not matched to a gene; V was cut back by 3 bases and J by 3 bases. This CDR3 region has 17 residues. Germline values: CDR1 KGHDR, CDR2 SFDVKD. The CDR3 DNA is TGTGCCACCAGTGATACCCTGGGGACTAGCGGAAAAGAGACCCAGTACTTC. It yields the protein CATSDTLGTSGKETQYF.

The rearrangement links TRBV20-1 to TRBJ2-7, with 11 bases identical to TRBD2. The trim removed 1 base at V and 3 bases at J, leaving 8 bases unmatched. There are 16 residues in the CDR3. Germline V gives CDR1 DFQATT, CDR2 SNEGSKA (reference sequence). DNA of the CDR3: TGCAGTGCTAGAGGCCTGGGACTAGCGGATCACTACGAGCAGTACTTC. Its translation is CSARGLGLADHYEQYF.

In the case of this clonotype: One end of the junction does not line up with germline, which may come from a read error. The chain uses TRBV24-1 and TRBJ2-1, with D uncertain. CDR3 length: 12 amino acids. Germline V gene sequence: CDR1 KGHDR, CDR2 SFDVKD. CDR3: CDTSPPDNEQFF. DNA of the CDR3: TGTGACACCAGTCCCCCCGACAATGAGCAGTTCTTC.

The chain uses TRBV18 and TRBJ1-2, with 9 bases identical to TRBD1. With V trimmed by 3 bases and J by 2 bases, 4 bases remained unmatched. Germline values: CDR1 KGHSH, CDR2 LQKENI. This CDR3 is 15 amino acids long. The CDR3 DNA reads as TGTGCCAGCTCACCGACAGGGGGACCCAACTATGGCTACACCTTC. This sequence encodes CASSPTGGPNYGYTF.

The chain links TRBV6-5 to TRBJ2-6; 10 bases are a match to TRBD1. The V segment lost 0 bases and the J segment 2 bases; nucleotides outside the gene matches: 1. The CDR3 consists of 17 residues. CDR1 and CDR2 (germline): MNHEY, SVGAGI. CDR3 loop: CASSYSTGGAGANVLTF. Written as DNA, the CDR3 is TGTGCCAGCAGTTACTCGACAGGGGGCGCTGGGGCCAACGTCCTGACTTTC.

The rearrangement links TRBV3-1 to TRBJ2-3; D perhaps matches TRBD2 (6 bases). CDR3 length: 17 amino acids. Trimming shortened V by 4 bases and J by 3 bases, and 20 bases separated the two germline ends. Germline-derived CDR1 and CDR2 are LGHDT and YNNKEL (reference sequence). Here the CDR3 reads CASSRWGLSGVTDTQYF. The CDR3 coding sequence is TGTGCCAGCAGCCGCTGGGGACTCTCTGGAGTAACAGATACGCAGTATTTT.

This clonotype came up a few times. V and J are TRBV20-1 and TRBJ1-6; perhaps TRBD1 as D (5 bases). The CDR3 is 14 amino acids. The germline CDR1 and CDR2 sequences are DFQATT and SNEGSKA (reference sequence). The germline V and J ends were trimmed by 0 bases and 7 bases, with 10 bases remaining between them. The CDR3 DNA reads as TGCAGTGCTAGAGACGACAGTCGGAATTCACCCCTCCACTTT. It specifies CSARDDSRNSPLHF.

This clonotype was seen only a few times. CDR3 bases: TGTGCCAGCAGCTTAGGGGGGGCGGGAGGGGATACGCAGTATTTT. Translated: CASSLGGAGGDTQYF. The rearrangement uses TRBV7-2 and TRBJ2-3; 9 nucleotides align to TRBD2. The junction had 5 bases not matched to a gene; V was cut back by 1 base and J by 6 bases. This CDR3 spans 15 amino acids. CDR1 is SGHTA, CDR2 FQGNSA, per germline. Full variable domain (remainder filled in from reference TRBV7-2 and TRBJ2-3): GAGVSQSPSNKVTEKGKDVELRCDPISGHTALYWYRQSLGQGLEFLIYFQGNSAPDKSGLPSDRFSAERTGGSVSTLTIQRTQQEDSAVYLCASSLGGAGGDTQYFGPGTRLTVL.

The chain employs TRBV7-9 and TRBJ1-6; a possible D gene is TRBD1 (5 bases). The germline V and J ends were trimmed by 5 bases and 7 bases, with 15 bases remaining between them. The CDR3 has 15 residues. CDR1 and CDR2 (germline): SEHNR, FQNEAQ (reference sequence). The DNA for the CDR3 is TGTGCCAGCAGCATCAATCCCGGGGGGAATTCACCCCTCCACTTT. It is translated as CASSINPGGNSPLHF. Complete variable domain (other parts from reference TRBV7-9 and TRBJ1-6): DTGVSQNPRHKITKRGQNVTFRCDPISEHNRLYWYRQTLGQGPEFLTYFQNEAQLEKSRLLSDRFSAERPKGSFSTLEIQRTEQGDSAMYLCASSINPGGNSPLHFGNGTRLTVT.

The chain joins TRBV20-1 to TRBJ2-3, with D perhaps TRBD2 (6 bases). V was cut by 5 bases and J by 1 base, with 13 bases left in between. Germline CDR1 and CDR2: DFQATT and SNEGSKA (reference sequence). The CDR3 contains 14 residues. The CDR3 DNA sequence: TGCAGTGCTTTCGGGCGGGACCGCACAGATACGCAGTATTTT. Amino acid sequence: CSAFGRDRTDTQYF.

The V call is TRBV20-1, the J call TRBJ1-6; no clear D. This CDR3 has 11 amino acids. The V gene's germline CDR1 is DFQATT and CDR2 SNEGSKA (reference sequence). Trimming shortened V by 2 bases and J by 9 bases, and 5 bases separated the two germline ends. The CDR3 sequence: CSARHPSPLHF. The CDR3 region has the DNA TGCAGTGCTAGACATCCTTCACCCCTCCACTTT.

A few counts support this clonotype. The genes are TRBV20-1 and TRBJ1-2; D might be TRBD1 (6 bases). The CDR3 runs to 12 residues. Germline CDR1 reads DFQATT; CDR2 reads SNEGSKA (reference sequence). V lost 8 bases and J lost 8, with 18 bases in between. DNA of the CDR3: TGCAGTCTAACAGCGGGGGCGAGGGGCTACACCTTC. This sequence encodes CSLTAGARGYTF.

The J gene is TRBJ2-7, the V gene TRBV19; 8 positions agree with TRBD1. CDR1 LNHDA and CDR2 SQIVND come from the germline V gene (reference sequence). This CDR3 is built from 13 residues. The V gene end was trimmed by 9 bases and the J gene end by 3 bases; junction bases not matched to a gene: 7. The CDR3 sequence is CASRVGTGYEQYF. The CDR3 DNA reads TGTGCCAGCCGCGTAGGGACAGGCTACGAGCAGTACTTC.

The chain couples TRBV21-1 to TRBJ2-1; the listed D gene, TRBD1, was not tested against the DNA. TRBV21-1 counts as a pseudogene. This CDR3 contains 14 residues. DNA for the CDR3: TGTGCCAGCAGCTTCCGGACAGAAACCAATGAGCAGTTCTTC. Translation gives CASSFRTETNEQFF.

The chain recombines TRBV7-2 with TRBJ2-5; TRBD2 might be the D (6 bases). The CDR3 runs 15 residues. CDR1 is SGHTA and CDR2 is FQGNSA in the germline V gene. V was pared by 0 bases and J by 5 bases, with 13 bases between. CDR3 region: CASSLAFSRGETQYF. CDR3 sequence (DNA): TGTGCCAGCAGCTTAGCGTTCTCCCGGGGGGAGACCCAGTACTTC.